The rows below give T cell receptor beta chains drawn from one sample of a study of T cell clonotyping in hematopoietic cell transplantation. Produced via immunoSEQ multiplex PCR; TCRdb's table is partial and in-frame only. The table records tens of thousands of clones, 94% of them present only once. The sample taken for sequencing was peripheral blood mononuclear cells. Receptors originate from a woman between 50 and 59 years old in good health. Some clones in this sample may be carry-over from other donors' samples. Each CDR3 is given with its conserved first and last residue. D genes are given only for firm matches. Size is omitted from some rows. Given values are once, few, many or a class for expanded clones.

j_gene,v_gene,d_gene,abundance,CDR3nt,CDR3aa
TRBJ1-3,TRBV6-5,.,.,TGTGCCAGCAGCCTCGACAGATCCTCTGGAAACACCATATATTTT,CASSLDRSSGNTIYF
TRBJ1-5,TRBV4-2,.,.,TGTGCCAGCAGCCAAGATCAGGAGGGACAGCCCCAGCATTTT,CASSQDQEGQPQHF
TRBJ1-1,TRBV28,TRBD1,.,TGTGCCAGCAAGACAGGGAGGATGAACACTGAAGCTTTCTTT,CASKTGRMNTEAFF
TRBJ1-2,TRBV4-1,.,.,TGCGCCAGCAGCCTGCAGGGAGAAGGCGATGGCTACACCTTC,CASSLQGEGDGYTF
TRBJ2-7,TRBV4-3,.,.,TGCGCCAGCAGCCAAGTACACAGGGATAACGAGCAGTACTTC,CASSQVHRDNEQYF
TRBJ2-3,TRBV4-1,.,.,TGCGCCAGCAGCCAAGGATTTAGGGGAGCAGATACGCAGTATTTT,CASSQGFRGADTQYF
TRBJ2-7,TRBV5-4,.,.,TGTGCCAGCAGCTTGTGGGCCCTACAGGGTCGCCACGAGCAGTACTTC,CASSLWALQGRHEQYF
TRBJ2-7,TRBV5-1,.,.,TGCGCCAGCAGCGAATCCAGGGATTTCTACGAGCAGTACTTC,CASSESRDFYEQYF
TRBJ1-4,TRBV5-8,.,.,TGTGCCAGCAGCTTACGGGGGGTTAATGAAAAACTGTTTTTT,CASSLRGVNEKLFF
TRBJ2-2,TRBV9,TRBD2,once,TGTGCCAGCAGCGTAGCGGCTGGGAGGGGCCCTGACACCGGGGAGCTGTTTTTT,CASSVAAGRGPDTGELFF
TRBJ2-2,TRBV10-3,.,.,TGTGCCATCAGGGAGAGTACGGGGACCGGGGAGCTGTTTTTT,CAIRESTGTGELFF
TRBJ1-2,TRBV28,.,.,TGTGCCAGCACCCCCCACAGGGCGGACTATGGCTACACCTTC,CASTPHRADYGYTF
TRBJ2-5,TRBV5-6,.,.,TGTGCCAGCAGCACGGACACAAGGGAAGAGACCCAGTACTTC,CASSTDTREETQYF
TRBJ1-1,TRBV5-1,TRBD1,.,TGCGCCAGCAGCATTACATCCTCGACAGGGGCGGAAGCTTTCTTT,CASSITSSTGAEAFF
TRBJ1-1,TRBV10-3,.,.,TGTGCCATCAGTGAGTCTGGGGCTGGGAACACTGAAGCTTTCTTT,CAISESGAGNTEAFF
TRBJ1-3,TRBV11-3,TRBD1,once,TGTGCCAGCAAATCAGGGGGTTCTGGAAACACCATATATTTT,CASKSGGSGNTIYF
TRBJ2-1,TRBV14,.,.,TGTGCCAGCAGTCCCCAGAAGGGGGGGAACGCTGAGCAGTTCTTC,CASSPQKGGNAEQFF